A selection of T cell receptor beta chains follows, all from one sample in a study of cytomegalovirus exposure and HLA in healthy donors. This table comes from immunoSEQ multiplex PCR, and its TCRdb copy is limited to in-frame clones, with some not included. Seen in this sample are more than 50,000 clones; the ten most common clones hold about 6.7%. Sequencing was done on a sample of PBMCs. These receptors came from a woman in her thirties or forties in good health and CMV-seronegative. The CDR3 runs from the conserved cysteine through the conserved F or W. D genes are given only for firm matches.

D gene	V gene	J gene	CDR3 protein	CDR3 DNA
-	TRBV6-5	TRBJ2-1	CASSYLASDEQFF	TGTGCCAGCAGTTACTTAGCTAGCGATGAGCAGTTCTTC
-	TRBV30	TRBJ1-3	CACGQGNTIYF	TGTGCCTGCGGACAGGGAAACACCATATATTTT
-	TRBV7-8	TRBJ1-5	CASSTPGANQPQHF	TGTGCCAGCAGCACCCCCGGAGCCAATCAGCCCCAGCATTTT
-	TRBV10-3	TRBJ2-1	CAISESQGRQYNEQFF	TGTGCCATCAGTGAGTCCCAGGGCCGACAATACAATGAGCAGTTCTTC
TRBD2	TRBV18	TRBJ2-5	CASSPPSSGGNQETQYF	TGTGCCAGCTCACCACCCTCTAGCGGGGGAAACCAAGAGACCCAGTACTTC
TRBD1	TRBV5-4	TRBJ2-7	CASSWTGTGANEQYF	TGTGCCAGCAGCTGGACCGGGACAGGGGCCAACGAGCAGTACTTC
-	TRBV6-5	TRBJ2-5	CASSYASTQETQYF	TGTGCCAGCAGTTACGCCTCAACTCAAGAGACCCAGTACTTC
TRBD2	TRBV6-6	TRBJ2-5	CASSRTGTSGTQYF	TGTGCCAGCAGTCGGACCGGGACTAGCGGGACCCAGTACTTC
-	TRBV28	TRBJ1-2	CASSFQNYGYTF	TGTGCCAGCAGTTTCCAGAACTATGGCTACACCTTC
-	TRBV5-6	TRBJ2-7	CASSLKGVAPYEQYF	TGTGCCAGCAGCCTAAAGGGGGTTGCGCCTTACGAGCAGTACTTC
-	TRBV11-3	TRBJ2-2	CASSLGSVTGELFF	TGTGCCAGCAGCTTAGGGAGCGTGACCGGGGAGCTGTTTTTT
TRBD2	TRBV5-1	TRBJ2-5	CASSPLAGVGETQYF	TGCGCCAGCAGCCCCCTAGCGGGAGTCGGAGAGACCCAGTACTTC
-	TRBV18	TRBJ2-3	CASSPRPGGGDTQYF	TGTGCCAGCTCCCCTAGACCCGGAGGTGGGGATACGCAGTATTTT
-	TRBV28	TRBJ1-2	CASRVGTHGYGYTF	TGTGCCAGCAGAGTAGGGACACATGGCTATGGCTACACCTTC
-	TRBV19	TRBJ2-5	CASSIGGLQKETQYF	TGTGCCAGTAGTATCGGGGGTCTCCAAAAAGAGACCCAGTACTTC
TRBD1	TRBV7-2	TRBJ1-2	CASSLQGQGAANGYTF	TGTGCCAGCAGCTTACAGGGACAGGGGGCGGCTAACGGCTACACCTTC